The sequence of this TCR beta chain was determined in a study of shared clonotypes between healthy human individuals. Study outcomes and limitations: Sampling was confined to blood; repertoires within tissues likely differ. Non-shared clonotypes were found to have lower generation probabilities than the clonotypes that were shared by all four of the sorted-subset donors. The naive CD4 repertoires of a handful of donors were compared, and approximately 4.5% of clonotypes were shared.

Germline values: CDR1 SGHTA, CDR2 FQGTGA. CDR3 size: 15 residues. V dropped 5 bases and J dropped 3; count of bases not matched to a gene: 7. A remark on this clone: The target antigen is unknown.

Subsets obtained from CD4+ cells comprised CD45RA+ naive and CD45RA-negative memory cells. Generated by immunoSEQ multiplex PCR, the TCRdb table keeps only in-frame clones and is missing some. This table has over a million clones, around 78% appearing once. The rearrangement uses TRBV7-3 and TRBJ1-2; TRBD1 aligns across 9 bases. The sequenced material came from memory CD4+ T cells from PBMCs. As to subset: CD45RA-negative fraction. The sequence was collected from a man in his late teens or twenties in good health. Some clones in this sample may be carry-over from other donors' samples. In DNA form, the CDR3 reads TGTGCCAGCAGCGCTAGGACAGGGGAGTACTATGGCTACACCTTC. Translated, it gives CASSARTGEYYGYTF.